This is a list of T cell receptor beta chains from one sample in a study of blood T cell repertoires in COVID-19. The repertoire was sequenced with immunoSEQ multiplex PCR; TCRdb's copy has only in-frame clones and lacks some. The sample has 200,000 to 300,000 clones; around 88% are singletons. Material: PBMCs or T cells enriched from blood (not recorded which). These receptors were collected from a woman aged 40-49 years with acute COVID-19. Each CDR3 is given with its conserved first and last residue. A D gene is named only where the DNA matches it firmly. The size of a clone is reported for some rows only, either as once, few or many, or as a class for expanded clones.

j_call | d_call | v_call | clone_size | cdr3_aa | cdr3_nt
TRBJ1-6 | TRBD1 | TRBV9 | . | CASSVGTGDSPLHF | TGTGCCAGCAGCGTAGGTACAGGGGATTCACCCCTCCACTTT
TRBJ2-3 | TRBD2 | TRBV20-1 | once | CSAIAGQTQYF | TGCAGTGCTATAGCGGGGCAGACGCAGTATTTT
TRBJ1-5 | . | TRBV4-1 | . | CASSQQGNQPQHF | TGCGCCAGCAGCCAACAGGGGAATCAGCCCCAGCATTTT
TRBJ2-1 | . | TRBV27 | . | CASSLSAYNEQFF | TGTGCCAGCAGTTTATCCGCCTACAATGAGCAGTTCTTC
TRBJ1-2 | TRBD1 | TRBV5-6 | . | CASNTGTGLGYTF | TGTGCCAGCAACACCGGGACAGGGCTTGGCTACACCTTC
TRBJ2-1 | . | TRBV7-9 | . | CASSLAGRPTELQYNEQFF | TGTGCCAGCAGCTTAGCGGGCAGACCCACCGAACTCCAATACAATGAGCAGTTCTTC
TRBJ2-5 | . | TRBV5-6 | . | CASSLARGETQYF | TGTGCCAGCAGCTTGGCCAGGGGAGAGACCCAGTACTTC
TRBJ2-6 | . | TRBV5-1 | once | CASRPSSGANVLTF | TGCGCCAGCAGACCGAGCTCTGGGGCCAACGTCCTGACTTTC
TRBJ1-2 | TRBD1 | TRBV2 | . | CASTRTGGRRGYTF | TGTGCCAGCACGAGGACAGGGGGCCGGCGTGGCTACACCTTC
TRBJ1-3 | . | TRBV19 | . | CASSETGQHAGNTIYF | TGTGCCAGTAGTGAAACAGGGCAACATGCGGGAAACACCATATATTTT
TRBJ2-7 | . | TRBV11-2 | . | CASSLDQGREREQYF | TGTGCCAGCAGCTTAGATCAGGGGAGAGAACGCGAGCAGTACTTC
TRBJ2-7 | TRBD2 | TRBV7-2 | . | CASSLALVREGYEQYF | TGTGCCAGCAGCTTAGCGCTCGTGCGGGAGGGATACGAGCAGTACTTC
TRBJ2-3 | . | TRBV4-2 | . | CASSPLGESTDTQYF | TGTGCCAGCAGCCCACTCGGAGAGAGCACAGATACGCAGTATTTT
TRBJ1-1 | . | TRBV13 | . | CASIEGNTEAFF | TGTGCCAGCATAGAGGGGAACACTGAAGCTTTCTTT
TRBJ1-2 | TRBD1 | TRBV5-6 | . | CASSSPPGQGGYGYTF | TGTGCCAGCAGCTCGCCTCCGGGACAGGGAGGCTATGGCTACACCTTC
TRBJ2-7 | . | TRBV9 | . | CASSGRDTYEQYF | TGTGCCAGCAGCGGACGGGACACATACGAGCAGTACTTC
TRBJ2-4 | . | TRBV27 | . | CASSFTGTGDIQYF | TGTGCCAGCAGTTTCACCGGGACGGGAGACATTCAGTACTTC
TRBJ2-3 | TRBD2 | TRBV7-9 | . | CASSPGLADNTDTQYF | TGTGCCAGCAGCCCGGGACTAGCGGACAACACAGATACGCAGTATTTT
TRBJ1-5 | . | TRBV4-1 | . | CASSHAGNQPQHF | TGCGCCAGCAGCCATGCAGGGAATCAGCCCCAGCATTTT
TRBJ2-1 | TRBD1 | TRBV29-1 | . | CSVVRTGDEQFF | TGCAGCGTTGTCCGGACAGGGGATGAGCAGTTCTTC
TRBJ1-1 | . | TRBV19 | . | CASSINVGGAAFF | TGTGCCAGTAGTATTAACGTTGGGGGCGCAGCTTTCTTT
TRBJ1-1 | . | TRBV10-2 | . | CASTKWNTEAFF | TGCGCCAGCACAAAATGGAACACTGAAGCTTTCTTT
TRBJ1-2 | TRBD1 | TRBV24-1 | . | CATSAGGSYGYTF | TGTGCCACCAGTGCAGGGGGTAGCTATGGCTACACCTTC
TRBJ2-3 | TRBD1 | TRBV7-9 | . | CASSLGQGGRDTQYF | TGTGCCAGCAGCTTAGGACAGGGGGGCAGAGATACGCAGTATTTT
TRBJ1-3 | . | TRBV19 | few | CASSIGRLDGNTIYF | TGTGCCAGTAGTATTGGCAGACTCGATGGAAACACCATATATTTT
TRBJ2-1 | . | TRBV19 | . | CASSISNEQFF | TGTGCCAGTAGTATCTCCAATGAGCAGTTCTTC
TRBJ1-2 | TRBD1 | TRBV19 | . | CASSIVFLQGAPGYTF | TGTGCCAGTAGTATAGTCTTTTTACAGGGGGCGCCTGGCTACACCTTC
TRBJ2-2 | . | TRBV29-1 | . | CSVIAGSGELFF | TGCAGCGTTATCGCAGGCTCCGGGGAGCTGTTTTTT
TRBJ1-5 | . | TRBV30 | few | CAWNRHEGNQPQHF | TGTGCCTGGAACAGGCATGAGGGCAATCAGCCCCAGCATTTT
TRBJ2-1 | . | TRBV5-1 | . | CASSLGRDNEQFF | TGCGCCAGCAGCTTGGGCAGGGACAATGAGCAGTTCTTC
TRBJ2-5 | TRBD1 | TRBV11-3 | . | CASSLGKNTGGYQETQYF | TGTGCCAGCAGCTTAGGAAAAAACACAGGGGGTTACCAAGAGACCCAGTACTTC
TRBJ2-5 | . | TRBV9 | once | CASSVATRASQETQYF | TGTGCCAGCAGCGTAGCTACTAGGGCATCCCAAGAGACCCAGTACTTC
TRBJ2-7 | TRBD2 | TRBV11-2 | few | CASSFTSGEYEQYF | TGTGCCAGCAGCTTTACTAGCGGCGAATACGAGCAGTACTTC
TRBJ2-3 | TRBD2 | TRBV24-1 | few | CATRGGLAGGSDTQYF | TGTGCCACCAGGGGGGGACTAGCGGGAGGATCAGATACGCAGTATTTT
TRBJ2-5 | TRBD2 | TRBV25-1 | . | CASSEAGGGGETQYF | TGTGCCAGCAGTGAGGCGGGAGGAGGGGGAGAGACCCAGTACTTC
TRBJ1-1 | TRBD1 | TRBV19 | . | CASSLRGTDNTEAFF | TGTGCCAGTAGTTTGCGCGGGACAGACAACACTGAAGCTTTCTTT
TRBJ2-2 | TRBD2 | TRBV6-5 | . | CASRVGLPNTGELFF | TGTGCCAGCAGAGTGGGACTACCAAACACCGGGGAGCTGTTTTTT
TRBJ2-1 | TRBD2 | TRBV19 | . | CASSLELAEPQFF | TGTGCCAGTAGTTTAGAACTAGCGGAGCCGCAGTTCTTC
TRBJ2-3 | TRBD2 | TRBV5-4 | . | CASSFPTFSGSFPDTQYF | TGTGCCAGCAGCTTCCCCACGTTTAGCGGGAGTTTTCCAGATACGCAGTATTTT
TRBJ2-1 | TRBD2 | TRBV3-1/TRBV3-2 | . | CASSPELAGGRNEQFF | TGTGCCAGCAGCCCAGAACTAGCGGGAGGGCGCAATGAGCAGTTCTTC
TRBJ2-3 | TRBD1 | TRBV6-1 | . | CASSAEKGASTDTQYF | TGTGCCAGCAGTGCAGAGAAGGGGGCTAGCACAGATACGCAGTATTTT
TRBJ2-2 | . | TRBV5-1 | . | CASSLEGRDTGELFF | TGCGCCAGCAGCTTGGAGGGCAGGGACACCGGGGAGCTGTTTTTT
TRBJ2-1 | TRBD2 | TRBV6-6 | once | CASSYSGTSGNQRFF | TGTGCCAGCAGTTATTCCGGGACTAGCGGGAATCAACGGTTCTTC
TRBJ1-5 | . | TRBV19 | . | CASKRTVYSNQPQHF | TGTGCCAGTAAACGGACAGTTTATAGCAATCAGCCCCAGCATTTT
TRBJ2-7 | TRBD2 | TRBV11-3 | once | CASSLDIPGLAGDEQYF | TGTGCCAGCAGCTTAGATATACCCGGACTAGCGGGAGACGAGCAGTACTTC
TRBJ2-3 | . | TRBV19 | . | CASSIRGDRSTDTQYF | TGTGCCAGTAGTATAAGAGGAGACAGAAGCACAGATACGCAGTATTTT
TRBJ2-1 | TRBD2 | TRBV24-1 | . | CATSVREGRNEQFF | TGTGCCACCAGTGTTAGGGAGGGCCGAAATGAGCAGTTCTTC
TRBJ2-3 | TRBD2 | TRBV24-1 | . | CATSSGTSGDITDTQYF | TGTGCCACCAGCTCCGGGACTAGCGGAGACATCACAGATACGCAGTATTTT
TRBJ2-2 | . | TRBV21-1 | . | CASSSNHRGPGGELFF | TGTGCCAGCAGCAGCAACCACAGGGGTCCGGGCGGGGAGCTGTTTTTT
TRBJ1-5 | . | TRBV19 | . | CASSSSGDQPQHF | TGTGCCAGTAGTTCGTCAGGGGATCAGCCCCAGCATTTT
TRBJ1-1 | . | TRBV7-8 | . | CASSTGSGNTEAFF | TGTGCCAGCAGCACAGGGAGTGGGAACACTGAAGCTTTCTTT
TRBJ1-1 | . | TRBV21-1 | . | CASSKIGAGGNTEAFF | TGTGCCAGCAGCAAAATTGGGGCAGGGGGTAACACTGAAGCTTTCTTT
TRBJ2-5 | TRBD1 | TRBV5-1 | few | CASSLQGAEETQYF | TGCGCCAGCAGCCTACAGGGGGCTGAGGAGACCCAGTACTTC
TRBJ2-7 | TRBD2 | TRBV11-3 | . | CASSLVPSGSFSYEQYF | TGTGCCAGCAGCTTAGTGCCTAGCGGGAGTTTCTCTTACGAGCAGTACTTC
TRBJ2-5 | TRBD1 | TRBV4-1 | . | CASSPGDRVVETQYF | TGCGCCAGCAGCCCAGGGGACAGGGTCGTCGAGACCCAGTACTTC